The 21 T cell receptor beta chains reported below all come from one sample, sequenced in a study of Ad26.COV2.S vaccination and SARS-CoV-2 variants. Method: immunoSEQ multiplex PCR; TCRdb's copy keeps in-frame clones and lacks some. The data contain about 680,000 clones, around 89% of them singletons. Treatment described: around 19 received Ad26.COV2.S at low or high dose, single or two shots; about 5 received placebo; per-sample allocation not given. Samples came from day 63 after the first vaccine or placebo injection. Source: peripheral blood, taken in a trial of Ad26.COV2.S vaccine versus placebo. The origin of the receptors is a person aged 18-65 years who received the Ad26.COV2.S COVID-19 vaccine or a placebo.

Only one count was recorded for this clone. The chain has TRBV4-1 and TRBJ1-5; a possible D gene is TRBD1 (5 bases). V was pared by 1 base and J by 0 bases, with 7 bases between. CDR3 size: 15 residues. From germline, CDR1 is MGHRA and CDR2 YSYEKL. The CDR3 here is CASSQGQGSNQPQHF. CDR3 nucleotide sequence: TGCGCCAGCAGCCAAGGGCAGGGTAGCAATCAGCCCCAGCATTTT.

The sample holds a few counts of this clone. The chain employs TRBV2 and TRBJ2-7; no clear D. Trimming removed 6 bases at V and 1 base at J, with 4 bases between. The CDR3 totals 11 residues. Per the germline V gene, CDR1 is SNHLY and CDR2 is FYNNEI. The CDR3 loop is CASRISYEQYF. The CDR3 nucleotides read TGTGCCAGCAGAATTTCCTACGAGCAGTACTTC.

The chain uses TRBV11-2 and TRBJ2-2, with 12 bases fitting TRBD2. The junction had 5 bases not matched to a gene; V was cut back by 7 bases and J by 8 bases. CDR3 length equals 14 residues. CDR1 is SGHAT, CDR2 FQNNGV, per germline. CDR3 region: CASTLTSGRGELFF. The CDR3 bases are TGTGCCAGCACCTTGACTAGCGGGAGAGGGGAGCTGTTTTTT.

V and J are TRBV5-3 and TRBJ2-7; 9 positions agree with TRBD2. TRBV5-3 is classed as an ORF, of uncertain function. CDR3 length equals 15 residues. The V gene end was trimmed by 0 bases and the J gene end by 3 bases; junction bases not matched to a gene: 4. For the CDR3, the DNA is TGTGCCAGAAGCTTGGGACGCGGGAGGGACTACGAGCAGTACTTC. Protein: CARSLGRGRDYEQYF.

About this clone itself: Other DNA variants within this sample encode the same CDR3. The V and J genes are TRBV3-1 (or the pseudogene TRBV3-2) and TRBJ1-3; D uncertain. V dropped 4 bases and J dropped 4 bases, with 5 bases sitting between them. This CDR3 has 12 amino acids. CDR1 is LGHDT and CDR2 is YNNKEL in the germline V gene (reference sequence). CDR3 loop: CASSLPGNTIYF. CDR3 nucleotide sequence: TGTGCCAGCAGCCTCCCCGGAAACACCATATATTTT.

In its sample, this clone was seen once. The chain links TRBV5-6 to TRBJ2-5, with 7 positions matching TRBD1. CDR3 size: 15 residues. The V gene's germline CDR1 is SGHDT and CDR2 YYEEEE. V was clipped by 2 bases and J by 2 bases; unmatched bases: 6. The chain's CDR3 is CASSLVQGKQETQYF. As DNA, the CDR3 is TGTGCCAGCAGCTTAGTACAGGGGAAACAAGAGACCCAGTACTTC.

The chain employs TRBV5-6 and TRBJ2-2, with 8 bases identical to TRBD1. The germline CDR1 and CDR2 sequences are SGHDT and YYEEEE. J lost 2 bases, V lost 0 bases, and 3 bases had no gene match. The length of the CDR3 is 16 residues. The CDR3 protein is CASSLVTGANTGELFF. The CDR3 nucleotides are TGTGCCAGCAGCTTGGTGACAGGGGCAAACACCGGGGAGCTGTTTTTT.

The V gene is TRBV6-5, the J gene TRBJ1-2, with TRBD1 identical over 7 bases. Trimming took 2 bases from V and 8 from J; bases not matched to a gene: 5. CDR3 length: 13 residues. Germline CDR1 reads MNHEY; CDR2 reads SVGAGI. The CDR3 bases are TGTGCCAGCAGTTACACAGGGGCGGTCGGCTACACCTTC. Amino acid sequence: CASSYTGAVGYTF.

This rearrangement joins TRBV12-3 or TRBV12-4 to TRBJ1-5; D perhaps matches TRBD1 (6 bases). Between the trimmed V and J ends, which lost 6 bases and 10 bases, there was a span of 13 bases. The length of the CDR3 is 12 residues. The CDR3 DNA reads as TGTGCCAGCAGACGAGGGGGTAACCCCCAGCATTTT. Amino acid sequence: CASRRGGNPQHF.

This chain uses TRBV6-5 with TRBJ1-2; possible D gene TRBD1, 5 bases. The CDR3 sequence is 16 residues long. The V gene lost 2 bases and the J gene lost 8 bases, with 21 bases spanning the gap. The germline V gene has CDR1 MNHEY and CDR2 SVGAGI. CDR3 nucleotides: TGTGCCAGCAGTTACGGCCAGGGAAGGTATCACGGCGGCTACACCTTC. As protein: CASSYGQGRYHGGYTF.

The V call is TRBV11-1, the J call TRBJ2-5, with D unclear. This CDR3 contains 15 residues. Trimming pared 5 bases from V and 2 bases from J, leaving 15 bases between. Germline CDR1 reads SGHAT; CDR2 reads FQDESV (reference sequence). The CDR3 sequence: CASSLRSSLQETQYF. The CDR3 DNA is TGTGCCAGCAGCCTGAGATCGAGTCTGCAAGAGACCCAGTACTTC.

V is TRBV19 and J is TRBJ1-2; D is uncertain. CDR1 LNHDA and CDR2 SQIVND come from the germline V gene (reference sequence). The CDR3 is 15 amino acids. V shed 3 bases and J shed 3 bases, with 14 bases lying between them. Here the CDR3 reads CASSMGNPRDYGYTF. CDR3 nucleotides: TGTGCCAGTAGTATGGGTAACCCCCGGGACTATGGCTACACCTTC.

The CDR3 bases are TGTGCCAGCAGCTTAGGATGGGACGGGAGGTCCTACGAGCAGTACTTC. Its translation: CASSLGWDGRSYEQYF. The chain recombines TRBV7-9 with TRBJ2-7, with TRBD2 identical over 7 bases. The germline CDR1 and CDR2 sequences are SEHNR and FQNEAQ (reference sequence). The CDR3 totals 16 residues. Trimming cost V 1 base and J 1 base; bases outside gene matches: 7.

The chain couples TRBV7-9 to TRBJ1-1; D is perhaps TRBD1 (5 bases). Germline V gene data show CDR1 as SEHNR and CDR2 as FQNEAQ (reference sequence). V shed 5 bases and J shed 6 bases, with 13 bases lying between them. The CDR3 totals 13 residues. CDR3 in amino acids: CASSARQIAEAFF. In nucleotides, the CDR3 is TGTGCCAGCAGCGCCCGACAGATCGCTGAAGCTTTCTTT.

The chain carries TRBV30 and TRBJ2-7, with 7 bases aligning to TRBD1. J was trimmed by 2 bases and V by 4 bases; bases with no gene match: 5. Germline V CDR1 and CDR2: GTSNPN, SVGIG (reference sequence). The CDR3 contains 13 residues. The CDR3 DNA reads TGTGCCTGGACCAGGGACAGCGCCTACGAGCAGTACTTC. Translated: CAWTRDSAYEQYF. Full variable domain (missing parts from reference TRBV30 and TRBJ2-7): SQTIHQWPATLVQPVGSPLSLECTVEGTSNPNLYWYRQAAGRGLQLLFYSVGIGQISSEVPQNLSASRPQDRQFILSSKKLLLSDSGFYLCAWTRDSAYEQYFGPGTRLTVT.

The chain uses TRBV24-1 and TRBJ2-5; D is ambiguous. Germline CDR1 and CDR2: KGHDR and SFDVKD. The CDR3 spans 10 residues. V lost 10 bases, J lost 5 bases, and 7 bases lay in between. CDR3 coding DNA: TGTGCCACGGTTTGGGAGACCCAGTACTTC. Translated, it gives CATVWETQYF.

Worth noting for this clone: This specimen includes other DNA sequences encoding the same CDR3. V and J are TRBV19 and TRBJ2-2; tentatively, D is TRBD2 (5 bases). This CDR3 region has 16 residues. CDR1 is LNHDA and CDR2 is SQIVND in the germline V gene (reference sequence). V was clipped by 1 base and J by 2 bases, with 11 bases between them. CDR3: CASSIVRGPNTGELFF. The CDR3 DNA reads as TGTGCCAGTAGTATAGTCAGAGGGCCTAACACCGGGGAGCTGTTTTTT.

The chain employs TRBV11-2 and TRBJ1-3; 9 nucleotides align to TRBD1. Germline assignment: CDR1 SGHAT and CDR2 FQNNGV. V was clipped by 3 bases and J by 1 base; unmatched bases: 10. CDR3 length: 18 amino acids. The CDR3 is CASSFGKGTGRSGNTIYF. The CDR3 nucleotides are TGTGCCAGCAGCTTCGGGAAGGGGACAGGGCGGTCTGGAAACACCATATATTTT.

The CDR3 loop is CASSRQVTGELFF. CDR3 DNA sequence: TGCGCCAGCAGCCGACAAGTCACCGGGGAGCTGTTTTTT. The chain combines TRBV5-1 with TRBJ2-2; no clear D gene. Germline CDR1 reads SGHRS; CDR2 reads YFSETQ. CDR3 size: 13 residues. Trimming took 4 bases from V and 4 from J, leaving 8 bases between them.

The sample holds one count of this clone. The chain joins TRBV11-3 to TRBJ2-1; D is unclear. The ends were cut back, 1 base at V and 2 bases at J, with 18 bases in the middle. The CDR3 spans 18 residues. Germline V gives CDR1 SGHNT, CDR2 YENEEA. CDR3 DNA: TGTGCCAGCAGCTTAGGGGTTAGCACCAACGAGGCCTACAATGAGCAGTTCTTC. Translation gives CASSLGVSTNEAYNEQFF.

V is TRBV7-8 and J is TRBJ1-1, with 9 bases identical to TRBD1. With 3 bases clipped from V and 10 bases from J, the junction kept 15 bases outside the gene matches. CDR1 and CDR2 from the germline V gene are SGHVS and FQNEAQ. The CDR3 is 16 residues long. The CDR3 DNA reads as TGTGCCAGCAGCTTCTCTTCGGGACAGGGAAGGGGACGAGCTTTCTTT. Translation: CASSFSSGQGRGRAFF.